This entry lists 9 T cell receptor beta chains sequenced from one sample in a study of PD-1 blockade in classical Hodgkin lymphoma. The time point is: newly diagnosed, previously untreated cHL patient sample. Out of thawed PBMCs, magnetic negative selection purified CD4+ T cells. Libraries were prepared by immunoSEQ multiplex PCR; TCRdb keeps only in-frame clonotypes and omits some of them. The sample holds fewer than 30,000 clones, about 89% seen once. Material for sequencing was CD4+ T cells from blood. These receptors were collected from a human donor with classical Hodgkin lymphoma.

The chain combines TRBV19 with TRBJ1-2; no definite D call. This CDR3 contains 14 residues. Germline CDR1 reads LNHDA; CDR2 reads SQIVND (reference sequence). V was clipped by 7 bases and J by 2 bases, with 14 bases between them. The DNA for the CDR3 is TGTGCCAGTAACAGCTTATTCGGCAACTATGGCTACACCTTC. It is translated as CASNSLFGNYGYTF.

V and J are TRBV28 and TRBJ2-7, with D unclear. The germline V gene has CDR1 MDHEN and CDR2 SYDVKM. V was shortened by 2 bases and J by 5 bases, with 13 bases between the two germline ends. The CDR3 is 14 residues long. In DNA, the CDR3 is TGTGCCAGCAGTTTAGGTCCGCCGGTCAACGAGCAGTACTTC. Residues: CASSLGPPVNEQYF.

The chain joins TRBV30 to TRBJ2-1, with a tentative D call TRBD2 (5 bases). The ends were cut back, 1 base at V and 4 bases at J, with 11 bases in the middle. The germline V gene has CDR1 GTSNPN and CDR2 SVGIG (reference sequence). The CDR3 is 14 amino acids. The CDR3 DNA follows: TGTGCCTGGAGTGCCACGGGGATTTACAATGAGCAGTTCTTC. Translated: CAWSATGIYNEQFF. The full variable domain, with the rest looked up from reference TRBV30 and TRBJ2-1, is SQTIHQWPATLVQPVGSPLSLECTVEGTSNPNLYWYRQAAGRGLQLLFYSVGIGQISSEVPQNLSASRPQDRQFILSSKKLLLSDSGFYLCAWSATGIYNEQFFGPGTRLTVL.

The V gene is TRBV2, the J gene TRBJ2-5; 12 nucleotides agree with TRBD2. This CDR3 region has 15 residues. V trimming: 8 bases; J trimming: 4 bases; junction bases outside the gene matches: 8. CDR1 is SNHLY, CDR2 FYNNEI, per germline. As DNA, the CDR3 is TGTGCCAGCGCAGGACTAGCGGGAAGGGTAGAGACCCAGTACTTC. The encoded protein is CASAGLAGRVETQYF.

The V call is TRBV5-1, the J call TRBJ1-1, with D maybe TRBD1 (6 bases). The germline V gene has CDR1 SGHRS and CDR2 YFSETQ. This CDR3 contains 14 residues. V was cut by 3 bases and J by 5 bases, with 14 bases left in between. The CDR3 nucleotides read TGCGCCAGCAGCTCTGCAGGGGTAAAAACTGAAGCTTTCTTT. Translation gives CASSSAGVKTEAFF.

This clone was detected once. The chain carries TRBV7-2 and TRBJ2-6, with D perhaps TRBD1 (6 bases). The V gene's germline CDR1 is SGHTA and CDR2 FQGNSA. With 7 bases removed from V and 0 bases from J, the gap between germline ends came to 16 bases. The CDR3 spans 17 residues. In DNA form, the CDR3 reads TGTGCCAGCAACAACCCACAGGGCCACTCTGGGGCCAACGTCCTGACTTTC. Protein: CASNNPQGHSGANVLTF.

The V gene is TRBV19, the J gene TRBJ1-3, with D possibly matching TRBD1 (6 bases). CDR3 length: 15 amino acids. V was pared by 2 bases and J by 0 bases, with 8 bases between. The germline V gene encodes CDR1 LNHDA and CDR2 SQIVND (reference sequence). CDR3 DNA sequence: TGTGCCAGTAGTATAACAGGGCTCTCTGGAAACACCATATATTTT. Its protein product is CASSITGLSGNTIYF. The complete variable domain, with remaining parts taken from reference TRBV19 and TRBJ1-3, reads DGGITQSPKYLFRKEGQNVTLSCEQNLNHDAMYWYRQDPGQGLRLIYYSQIVNDFQKGDIAEGYSVSREKKESFPLTVTSAQKNPTAFYLCASSITGLSGNTIYFGEGSWLTVV.

This clone was counted once. V gene TRBV6-5 combines with J gene TRBJ1-6, with 8 positions matching TRBD1. CDR1 and CDR2 from the germline V gene are MNHEY and SVGAGI. The CDR3 is 14 amino acids. With 4 bases clipped from V and 9 bases from J, the junction kept 5 bases outside the gene matches. CDR3 DNA: TGTGCCAGCAGTTTGGGACAGGAGGGTTCACCCCTCCACTTT. It encodes CASSLGQEGSPLHF.

The J gene is TRBJ1-3, the V gene TRBV11-2, with a weak D call TRBD1 (5 bases). The CDR3 contains 14 residues. Trimming cost V 5 bases and J 2 bases, with 10 bases left between them. Germline CDR1 reads SGHAT; CDR2 reads FQNNGV. The CDR3 region is CASSAGRTGNTIYF. The CDR3 nucleotides are TGTGCCAGCAGCGCGGGACGGACTGGAAACACCATATATTTT. The variable domain in full, with the rest retrieved from reference TRBV11-2 and TRBJ1-3, is EAGVAQSPRYKIIEKRQSVAFWCNPISGHATLYWYQQILGQGPKLLIQFQNNGVVDDSQLPKDRFSAERLKGVDSTLKIQPAKLEDSAVYLCASSAGRTGNTIYFGEGSWLTVV.